This is a list of T cell receptor beta chains from one sample in a study of T cell repertoires in cytomegalovirus infection. TCRdb reprocessed the reads with MiXCR, giving one entry per CDR3 protein. The table lists more than 200,000 distinct CDR3 sequences, roughly 10% of them singletons. Sequenced: PBMCs. These receptor sequences come from a human donor in good health (CMV status not recorded). Some clones in this sample may be carry-over from other donors' samples. CDR3s include the opening cysteine and the closing phenylalanine or tryptophan. D genes are given only for firm matches. Clone size is not always given. Where it is, it says once, few, many or a class for expanded clones.

j_gene	d_gene	v_gene	abundance	CDR3aa	CDR3nt
TRBJ2-1	TRBD2	TRBV7-2	many	CASSAGGRAYNEQFF	TGTGCCAGCAGCGCGGGGGGGAGGGCCTACAATGAGCAGTTCTTC
TRBJ1-1	.	TRBV7-3	many	CAGGSGGNTEAFF	TGTGCCGGGGGATCAGGAGGGAACACTGAAGCTTTCTTT
TRBJ1-1	.	TRBV12-3/TRBV12-4	.	CASTNAGTTNTEAFF	TGTGCCAGCACTAATGCCGGGACAACGAACACTGAAGCTTTCTTT
TRBJ2-1	TRBD2	TRBV20-1	.	CSAPAGGVSGRSGEQFF	TGCAGTGCTCCCGCCGGGGGTGTTAGCGGGAGGTCGGGTGAGCAGTTCTTC
TRBJ2-1	TRBD1	TRBV7-2	many	CASSSDRGHEQFF	TGTGCCAGCAGCTCCGACAGGGGGCATGAGCAGTTCTTC
TRBJ2-7	TRBD1	TRBV19	.	CASDTGTGGEQYF	TGTGCCAGCGATACCGGGACAGGAGGCGAGCAGTACTTC
TRBJ1-4	TRBD1	TRBV7-2	many	CASRNRDRAEKLFF	TGTGCCAGCAGGAACCGGGACAGGGCTGAAAAACTGTTTTTT
TRBJ2-1	TRBD1	TRBV3-1	.	CASSLQGGQFF	TGTGCCAGCAGCCTACAGGGGGGGCAGTTCTTC
TRBJ1-5	.	TRBV9	.	CASGADYSNQPQHF	TGTGCCAGCGGGGCCGATTATAGCAATCAGCCCCAGCATTTT
TRBJ1-1	.	TRBV7-6	many	CASSLRGGEAFF	TGTGCCAGCAGCTTACGTGGAGGTGAAGCTTTCTTT
TRBJ2-4	TRBD2	TRBV7-2	many	CASSSGLLQYF	TGTGCCAGCAGCTCGGGACTACTTCAGTACTTC
TRBJ2-4	.	TRBV19	.	CAGPGNIQYF	TGTGCCGGACCCGGAAACATTCAGTACTTC
TRBJ1-2	.	TRBV6-2/TRBV6-3	.	CASSYSFGLRGPSDGYTF	TGTGCCAGCAGTTACTCCTTCGGCCTCCGGGGGCCTTCGGATGGCTACACCTTC
TRBJ2-5	.	TRBV7-2	many	CASSLGGRETQYF	TGTGCCAGCAGCTTAGGGGGTCGCGAGACCCAGTACTTC
TRBJ2-1	.	TRBV28	.	CASSVAPSYNEQFF	TGTGCCAGCAGTGTCGCCCCTTCCTACAATGAGCAGTTCTTC
TRBJ1-1	.	TRBV7-2	many	CASREGQPNTEAFF	TGTGCCAGCAGGGAAGGACAGCCGAACACTGAAGCTTTCTTT
TRBJ1-4	.	TRBV28	few	CASSLRAVNEKLFF	TGTGCCAGCAGTTTAAGAGCCGTTAATGAAAAACTGTTTTTT
TRBJ1-2	.	TRBV28	many	CASSLGGLVYGYTF	TGTGCCAGCAGCCTGGGAGGGTTGGTGTATGGCTACACCTTC
TRBJ2-2	TRBD1	TRBV7-3	many	CASSLGDRVTGELFF	TGTGCCAGCAGCTTGGGAGACAGGGTAACCGGGGAGCTGTTTTTT
TRBJ2-7	TRBD2	TRBV6-2/TRBV6-3	many	CASSYIGGRAYEQYF	TGTGCCAGCAGTTACATCGGCGGGAGGGCCTACGAGCAGTACTTC
TRBJ1-5	.	TRBV12-3/TRBV12-4	.	CASSFYAGMSYQPQHF	TGTGCCAGCAGTTTTTATGCAGGAATGAGCTATCAGCCCCAGCATTTT
TRBJ2-5	.	TRBV7-8	many	CASSSLAVQGGQETQYF	TGTGCCAGCAGCTCGCTCGCGGTTCAAGGGGGGCAAGAGACCCAGTACTTC
TRBJ2-1	TRBD2	TRBV7-7	few	CASSPRRGSGYNEQFF	TGTGCTAGCAGCCCCAGGCGCGGGAGCGGGTACAATGAGCAGTTCTTC
TRBJ1-5	.	TRBV12-3/TRBV12-4	many	CASSSPGRSNQPQHF	TGTGCCAGCAGTTCCCCGGGACGGAGCAATCAGCCCCAGCATTTT
TRBJ1-1	.	TRBV2	few	CASRKEGLRGAGEAFF	TGTGCCAGCAGAAAGGAAGGTCTCAGGGGTGCGGGAGAAGCTTTCTTT
TRBJ2-5	.	TRBV7-9	many	CASSLWTARRQETQYF	TGTGCCAGCAGCTTATGGACGGCCCGACGGCAAGAGACCCAGTACTTC
TRBJ2-3	TRBD1	TRBV7-2	many	CASSLDRGITDTQYF	TGTGCCAGCAGCTTGGACAGGGGGATCACAGATACGCAGTATTTT
TRBJ1-5	TRBD1	TRBV7-8	many	CASSQDRGSNQPQHF	TGTGCCAGCAGCCAGGACAGGGGGAGCAATCAGCCCCAGCATTTT
TRBJ2-5	.	TRBV7-2	many	CASSYGPLRETQYF	TGTGCCAGCAGCTATGGACCGCTCCGGGAGACCCAGTACTTC
TRBJ2-3	.	TRBV4-3	many	CASSQDWGTDTQYF	TGCGCCAGCAGCCAAGACTGGGGGACAGATACGCAGTATTTT
TRBJ1-6	TRBD1	TRBV28	many	CASSSLDRRVGPLHF	TGTGCCAGCAGTTCTCTGGACAGGAGGGTGGGCCCCCTCCACTTT
TRBJ2-4	.	TRBV12-3/TRBV12-4	many	CASSFGGPKNIQYF	TGTGCCAGCAGTTTTGGAGGACCCAAAAACATTCAGTACTTC
TRBJ1-1	.	TRBV12-3/TRBV12-4	.	CASSPRGGENTEAFF	TGTGCCAGCAGTCCCCGGGGAGGGGAGAACACTGAAGCTTTCTTT
TRBJ1-5	TRBD1	TRBV7-2	.	CASSTRTGGRQPQHF	TGTGCCAGCAGCACCCGGACAGGGGGACGTCAGCCCCAGCATTTT
TRBJ1-2	TRBD1	TRBV7-2	many	CASSRDRAAYTF	TGTGCCAGCAGCCGGGACAGGGCGGCCTACACCTTC
TRBJ2-3	.	TRBV20-1	.	CSARGPGVYRTDTQYF	TGCAGTGCTAGGGGGCCGGGCGTGTACCGCACAGATACGCAGTATTTT
TRBJ2-7	.	TRBV5-1	many	CASSLERVTQYF	TGCGCCAGCAGCTTGGAACGAGTAACCCAGTACTTC
TRBJ2-2	.	TRBV7-2	many	CASSSAGQNTGELFF	TGTGCCAGCAGCTCAGCGGGCCAGAACACCGGGGAGCTGTTTTTT
TRBJ2-1	.	TRBV30	.	CAWVPPNYNEQFF	TGTGCCTGGGTCCCGCCCAACTACAATGAGCAGTTCTTC
TRBJ2-1	TRBD2	TRBV20-1	many	CSASRLAGLNEQFF	TGCAGTGCTAGTCGACTAGCGGGGCTGAATGAGCAGTTCTTC
TRBJ1-1	TRBD1	TRBV7-8	many	CASSLKPGQGRRDTEAFF	TGTGCCAGCAGCTTAAAACCGGGACAGGGGAGGAGGGACACTGAAGCTTTCTTT
TRBJ1-1	TRBD1	TRBV27	many	CASSSNSGGDTEAFF	TGTGCCAGCAGTTCCAATTCAGGGGGGGACACTGAAGCTTTCTTT
TRBJ1-1	TRBD1	TRBV12-3/TRBV12-4	few	CASTLGQIRKMNTEAFF	TGTGCCAGCACTTTGGGACAGATAAGAAAAATGAACACTGAAGCTTTCTTT
TRBJ1-2	TRBD1	TRBV20-1	few	CSARDGQQVRGQGGGYTF	TGCAGTGCTAGAGATGGACAGCAGGTTCGTGGACAGGGAGGCGGCTACACCTTC
TRBJ1-2	TRBD1	TRBV5-1	many	CASSHGQGRDGYTF	TGCGCCAGCAGCCACGGACAGGGGAGGGATGGCTACACCTTC
TRBJ2-6	TRBD1	TRBV19	.	CASSTQGAKGANVLTF	TGTGCCAGTAGCACACAGGGGGCGAAGGGGGCCAACGTCCTGACTTTC
TRBJ1-1	TRBD1	TRBV9	.	CASSRTGQGNTEAFF	TGTGCCAGCAGCCGTACGGGACAGGGGAACACTGAAGCTTTCTTT
TRBJ2-4	.	TRBV6-2/TRBV6-3	.	CASSTGLGGNIQYF	TGTGCCAGCAGTACGGGCCTCGGGGGAAACATTCAGTACTTC
TRBJ1-6	.	TRBV6-1	many	CTRGSYNSPLHF	TGTACGCGGGGCTCCTATAATTCACCCCTCCACTTT
TRBJ1-4	.	TRBV7-2	many	CASSPRDASGRNEKLFF	TGTGCCAGCAGTCCTCGGGACGCGAGTGGTAGGAATGAAAAACTGTTTTTT
TRBJ2-7	TRBD2	TRBV30	few	CAWSLAEEQYF	TGTGCCTGGTCGCTAGCGGAAGAGCAGTACTTC
TRBJ1-1	TRBD1	TRBV5-1	few	CASTGGLNTEAFF	TGCGCCAGTACAGGGGGCCTGAACACTGAAGCTTTCTTT
TRBJ1-5	TRBD1	TRBV20-1	few	CSARDIGTGVYSNQPQHF	TGCAGTGCTAGAGATATAGGGACAGGGGTCTATAGCAATCAGCCCCAGCATTTT
TRBJ1-2	.	TRBV12-3/TRBV12-4	.	CASSSSPGDYYGYTF	TGTGCCAGCAGTTCCTCGCCAGGGGACTACTATGGCTACACCTTC
TRBJ1-6	.	TRBV27	few	CASKQGTQAPTPLHF	TGTGCCAGCAAGCAGGGGACGCAGGCTCCAACCCCCCTCCACTTT